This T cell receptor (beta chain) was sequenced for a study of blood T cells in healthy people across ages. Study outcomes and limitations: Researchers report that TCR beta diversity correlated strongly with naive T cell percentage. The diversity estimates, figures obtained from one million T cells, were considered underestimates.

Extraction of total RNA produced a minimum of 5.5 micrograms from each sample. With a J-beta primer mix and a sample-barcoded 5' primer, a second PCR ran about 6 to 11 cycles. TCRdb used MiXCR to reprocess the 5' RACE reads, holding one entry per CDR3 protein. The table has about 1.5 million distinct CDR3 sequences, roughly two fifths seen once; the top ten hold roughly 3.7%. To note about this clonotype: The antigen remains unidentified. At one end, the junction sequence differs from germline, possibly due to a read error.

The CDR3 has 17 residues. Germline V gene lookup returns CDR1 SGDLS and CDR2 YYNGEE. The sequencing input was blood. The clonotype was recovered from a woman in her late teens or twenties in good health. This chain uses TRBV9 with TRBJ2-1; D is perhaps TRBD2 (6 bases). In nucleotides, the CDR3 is TGTGCCAGCAGCGTAGATGATGTCGGGAGCTCCTACAATGAGCCGTTCTTC. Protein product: CASSVDDVGSSYNEPFF.